This passage covers 30 T cell receptor beta chains from one sample sequenced in a study of blood T cell repertoires in COVID-19. Measured with immunoSEQ multiplex PCR; TCRdb has only the in-frame clones, and not every one. Among about 130,000 clones listed, roughly 88% were seen once. Sequenced material: peripheral blood. The source of these receptors is a man aged 50 to 59 with acute or convalescent COVID-19.

CDR3 sequence (DNA): TGCAGCGTTCAGGCCGGGAACCAAGATACGCAGTATTTT. Translation: CSVQAGNQDTQYF. The V and J genes are TRBV29-1 and TRBJ2-3; D is possibly TRBD2 (5 bases). Trimming took off 5 bases at V and 5 bases at J, with 14 bases between the two ends. Germline assignment: CDR1 SQVTM and CDR2 ANQGSEA. CDR3 length: 13 residues.

The table lists this clone with a few counts. The chain recombines TRBV21-1 with TRBJ1-1. TRBV21-1 has pseudogene status. This CDR3 comprises 16 residues. The CDR3 sequence is CASSSSRGVRNTEAFF. CDR3 DNA sequence: TGTGCCAGCAGCTCCTCCCGAGGCGTACGGAACACTGAAGCTTTCTTT.

V is TRBV27 and J is TRBJ2-7; 7 bases agree with TRBD2. The ends lost 4 bases at V and 0 bases at J; junction bases unmatched: 6. The CDR3 has 15 amino acids. Germline V gives CDR1 MNHEY, CDR2 SMNVEV (reference sequence). As DNA, the CDR3 is TGTGCCAGCAGTTCCGAAGCGGGAACCTCCTACGAGCAGTACTTC. It is translated as CASSSEAGTSYEQYF.

The rearrangement links TRBV5-1 to TRBJ2-1, with a tentative D call TRBD1 (6 bases). The CDR3 covers 14 residues. Germline loops: CDR1 SGHRS, CDR2 YFSETQ. V lost 5 bases, J lost 5 bases, and 14 bases lay in between. CDR3 in amino acids: CASSRPGHDNEQFF. In nucleotides, the CDR3 is TGCGCCAGCAGTCGTCCGGGACATGACAATGAGCAGTTCTTC.

The chain couples TRBV5-1 to TRBJ1-1; possibly TRBD1 for D (5 bases). CDR1 SGHRS and CDR2 YFSETQ come from the germline V gene. This CDR3 region has 15 residues. Trimming removed 4 bases at V and 1 base at J, with 14 bases between. The CDR3: CASSPLSGGNTEAFF. The CDR3 DNA is TGCGCCAGCAGCCCGCTATCGGGGGGGAACACTGAAGCTTTCTTT.

This clone was observed a single time. The gene calls are TRBV10-1 and TRBJ1-5; D remains ambiguous. This CDR3 comprises 12 residues. V lost 8 bases to trimming and J lost 5 bases, with 10 bases between them. Germline CDR1 reads WNHNN; CDR2 reads SYGVQD (reference sequence). CDR3 residues: CASVASYQPQHF. For the CDR3, the DNA is TGCGCCAGCGTGGCCTCGTATCAGCCCCAGCATTTT.

The rearrangement joins TRBV29-1 to TRBJ1-3; D ambiguous. Trimming took off 1 base at V and 0 bases at J, with 10 bases between the two ends. Per the germline V gene, CDR1 is SQVTM and CDR2 is ANQGSEA. CDR3 size: 15 residues. CDR3 in DNA: TGCAGCGTTGAAGTCATCGCTAACTCTGGAAACACCATATATTTT. Residues: CSVEVIANSGNTIYF.

The chain combines TRBV6-5 with TRBJ1-1, with a possible D match to TRBD1 (5 bases). The germline V gene has CDR1 MNHEY and CDR2 SVGAGI. This CDR3 contains 14 residues. Between the trimmed V and J ends, which lost 5 bases and 2 bases, there was a span of 12 bases. The CDR3, as DNA: TGTGCCAGCAGTCGGTCCACAGGAAACACTGAAGCTTTCTTT. Its protein product is CASSRSTGNTEAFF.

The V gene is TRBV9, the J gene TRBJ1-2, with TRBD1 as a possible D gene (6 bases). The germline V gene has CDR1 SGDLS and CDR2 YYNGEE. This CDR3 has 13 residues. Trimming stripped 2 bases from V and 3 bases from J, with 8 bases between. CDR3 nucleotide sequence: TGTGCCAGCAGCGTCAGGGGTCACTATGGCTACACCTTC. Residues: CASSVRGHYGYTF.

DNA for the CDR3: TGTGCCAGCAGCCCGGGGACAGGGGGGGAAGCTTTCTTT. Amino acid sequence: CASSPGTGGEAFF. J is TRBJ1-1 and V is TRBV9; 11 bases agree with TRBD1. Germline V CDR1 and CDR2: SGDLS, YYNGEE. J gave up 8 bases and V 4 bases, and 4 bases lay outside the gene matches. This CDR3 has 13 residues.

This rearrangement joins TRBV18 to TRBJ1-2, with D perhaps matching TRBD1 (5 bases). V lost 8 bases and J lost 4, with 26 bases in between. The CDR3 contains 17 residues. CDR1 KGHSH and CDR2 LQKENI come from the germline V gene. The CDR3 here is CASTPRRVEGWGYGYTF. The CDR3 nucleotides are TGTGCCAGCACCCCCCGCAGAGTGGAGGGGTGGGGCTATGGCTACACCTTC.

The genes are TRBV7-2 and TRBJ1-5; the D gene is possibly TRBD1 (6 bases). Germline V gene sequence: CDR1 SGHTA, CDR2 FQGNSA. This CDR3 is built from 15 residues. V lost 2 bases and J lost 7, with 15 bases in between. CDR3: CASSLRAGEGQPQHF. CDR3 DNA sequence: TGTGCCAGCAGCTTACGTGCAGGGGAGGGCCAGCCCCAGCATTTT. Filled out from reference TRBV7-2 and TRBJ1-5, the complete variable domain reads GAGVSQSPSNKVTEKGKDVELRCDPISGHTALYWYRQSLGQGLEFLIYFQGNSAPDKSGLPSDRFSAERTGGSVSTLTIQRTQQEDSAVYLCASSLRAGEGQPQHFGDGTRLSIL.

The rearrangement uses TRBV7-9 and TRBJ2-1, with 11 positions matching TRBD1. CDR3 length equals 14 residues. Germline CDR1 SEHNR, CDR2 FQNEAQ (reference sequence). The ends lost 8 bases at V and 8 bases at J; junction bases unmatched: 8. CDR3 sequence (DNA): TGTGCCAGCTGCCCGGGACAGGGGGTCGATGAGCAGTTCTTC. Encoded protein: CASCPGQGVDEQFF.

The chain combines TRBV3-1 (or the pseudogene TRBV3-2) with TRBJ2-2; TRBD1 aligns across 8 bases. Germline V lookup: CDR1 LGHDT, CDR2 YNNKEL (reference sequence). The CDR3 covers 14 residues. V was clipped by 3 bases and J by 6 bases; unmatched bases: 3. The CDR3 reads CASSHRQGSGELFF. CDR3 DNA: TGTGCCAGCAGCCATAGACAGGGGTCCGGGGAGCTGTTTTTT.

The rearrangement uses TRBV5-4 and TRBJ2-7; TRBD1 agrees at 10 bases. The CDR3 consists of 14 residues. Germline V gene sequence: CDR1 SGHNT, CDR2 YYREEE (reference sequence). V dropped 6 bases and J dropped 2; count of bases not matched to a gene: 5. Written as DNA, the CDR3 is TGTGCCAGCACGCCCGGACAGGGGGCCTACGAGCAGTACTTC. It codes for CASTPGQGAYEQYF.

Comment on this clone: The same CDR3 also results from other DNA sequences found in this sample. This chain joins TRBV5-1 and TRBJ2-3; 8 bases map to TRBD2. Germline values: CDR1 SGHRS, CDR2 YFSETQ. V was clipped by 8 bases and J by 3 bases; unmatched bases: 8. CDR3 length: 14 residues. CDR3 bases: TGCGCCAGTACACGGGGGGGCAGTACAGATACGCAGTATTTT. Translated, it gives CASTRGGSTDTQYF.

The chain has TRBV9 and TRBJ2-7; maybe TRBD1 (6 bases). V was shortened by 1 base and J by 4 bases, with 21 bases between the two germline ends. CDR3 length equals 17 residues. The germline V gene has CDR1 SGDLS and CDR2 YYNGEE. Here the CDR3 reads CASSVSGGWGPGYEQYF. The CDR3 DNA sequence: TGTGCCAGCAGCGTAAGTGGGGGCTGGGGTCCGGGATACGAGCAGTACTTC. The full variable domain, its missing parts supplied by reference TRBV9 and TRBJ2-7, is DSGVTQTPKHLITATGQRVTLRCSPRSGDLSVYWYQQSLDQGLQFLIQYYNGEERAKGNILERFSAQQFPDLHSELNLSSLELGDSALYFCASSVSGGWGPGYEQYFGPGTRLTVT.

This chain connects TRBV6-6 to TRBJ2-1; TRBD2 might be the D (6 bases). The V gene's germline CDR1 is MNHNY and CDR2 SVGAGI (reference sequence). The CDR3 sequence is 13 residues long. V gave up 8 bases and J gave up 9 bases, with 17 bases separating them. The CDR3 DNA sequence: TGTGCCAGCGTTTCCCTAGCGCCGGGTGAGCAGTTCTTC. Translated: CASVSLAPGEQFF.

The chain recombines TRBV28 with TRBJ1-1; 7 bases match TRBD1. Trimming at V came to 4 bases and at J to 3 bases, leaving 2 bases not matched to a gene. Germline CDR1 is MDHEN and CDR2 is SYDVKM. This CDR3 has 13 residues. The CDR3 spells CASSSDRDTEAFF. The CDR3 DNA reads TGTGCCAGCAGTTCCGACAGGGACACTGAAGCTTTCTTT.

In its sample, this clone was seen once. The chain combines TRBV6-7 with TRBJ2-1, with 7 bases aligning to TRBD2. TRBV6-7 is an ORF, and what it does is uncertain. J was trimmed by 7 bases and V by 6 bases; bases with no gene match: 18. The CDR3 has 17 amino acids. CDR3 residues: CASSHGGRQREENEQFF. In DNA, the CDR3 is TGTGCCAGCAGCCACGGGGGGAGACAGCGCGAGGAGAATGAGCAGTTCTTC.

The genes are TRBV5-4 and TRBJ1-2; the match to TRBD1 covers 8 bases. V lost 4 bases to trimming and J lost 1 base; unmatched junction nucleotides: 6. This CDR3 has 15 residues. Germline CDR1 and CDR2: SGHNT and YYREEE (reference sequence). DNA of the CDR3: TGTGCCAGCAGCAGAGACAGGGGACATAACTATGGCTACACCTTC. Translated, it gives CASSRDRGHNYGYTF.

The chain has TRBV6-5 and TRBJ1-1; TRBD1 might be the D (5 bases). The germline V gene encodes CDR1 MNHEY and CDR2 SVGAGI. The CDR3 length is 11 residues. V was shortened by 0 bases and J by 11 bases, with 7 bases between the two germline ends. CDR3 DNA sequence: TGTGCCAGCAGTTACTCGGGGCGTGCTTTCTTT. This gives the protein CASSYSGRAFF.

This rearrangement joins TRBV2 to TRBJ1-5, with TRBD1 as a possible D gene (5 bases). CDR1 is SNHLY and CDR2 is FYNNEI in the germline V gene. The length of the CDR3 is 16 residues. Trimming left V 6 bases short and J 0 bases short, with 15 bases between. The CDR3 coding sequence is TGTGCCAGCAGCGGGGGAACCTATTATAGCAATCAGCCCCAGCATTTT. Encoded protein: CASSGGTYYSNQPQHF.

CDR3 protein: CANQGHFNQPQHF. The CDR3 DNA follows: TGCGCCAACCAGGGGCACTTCAATCAGCCCCAGCATTTT. The chain links TRBV10-1 to TRBJ1-5; a possible D gene is TRBD1 (6 bases). Trimming stripped 10 bases from V and 3 bases from J, with 13 bases between. This CDR3 has 13 amino acids. Germline lookup yields CDR1 WNHNN and CDR2 SYGVQD (reference sequence).

This chain uses TRBV11-2 with TRBJ1-2; tentatively, D is TRBD1 (6 bases). Trimming removed 2 bases from V and 7 bases from J, with 17 bases in between. Looked up from germline, CDR1 is SGHAT and CDR2 is FQNNGV. There are 15 residues in the CDR3. The CDR3 region has the DNA TGTGCCAGCAGCTTATCGGGGCCAGGGGTCGGTGGCTACACCTTC. Its protein is CASSLSGPGVGGYTF. Using reference TRBV11-2 and TRBJ1-2 for the parts outside the CDR3, the full variable domain is EAGVAQSPRYKIIEKRQSVAFWCNPISGHATLYWYQQILGQGPKLLIQFQNNGVVDDSQLPKDRFSAERLKGVDSTLKIQPAKLEDSAVYLCASSLSGPGVGGYTFGSGTRLTVV.

The chain recombines TRBV27 with TRBJ2-5, with D maybe TRBD1 (6 bases). V lost 8 bases and J lost 4, with 17 bases in between. The CDR3 sequence is 14 residues long. The germline V gene encodes CDR1 MNHEY and CDR2 SMNVEV (reference sequence). In nucleotides, the CDR3 is TGTGCCAGCGCGGCAGACAGGTTCCGAGAGACCCAGTACTTC. Amino acids: CASAADRFRETQYF.

The gene calls are TRBV3-1 (or the pseudogene TRBV3-2) and TRBJ1-5; D unresolved. V gave up 1 base and J gave up 3 bases, with 13 bases separating them. Germline CDR1 reads LGHDT; CDR2 reads YNNKEL (reference sequence). The CDR3 covers 16 residues. The CDR3 DNA sequence: TGTGCCAGCAGCCAAGGGGGAGGCAGGTCCAATCAGCCCCAGCATTTT. This translates into CASSQGGGRSNQPQHF.

The chain has TRBV5-1 and TRBJ1-1; no firm D call. V lost 4 bases to trimming and J lost 3 bases, with 16 bases between them. This CDR3 comprises 15 residues. CDR1 and CDR2 from the germline V gene are SGHRS and YFSETQ. Here the CDR3 DNA reads TGCGCCAGCAGCCCACGAGGAGGGTCTGACACTGAAGCTTTCTTT. It codes for CASSPRGGSDTEAFF.

The V call is TRBV28, the J call TRBJ1-1, with 8 bases lining up with TRBD1. The CDR3 has 13 amino acids. Germline CDR1 is MDHEN and CDR2 is SYDVKM. V was pared by 6 bases and J by 6 bases, with 6 bases of the junction left unmatched. The CDR3 DNA reads TGTGCCAGCAGAAGACAGGGGAGGTCTGAAGCTTTCTTT. It translates to CASRRQGRSEAFF.

The chain joins TRBV2 to TRBJ1-2; 7 bases are shared with TRBD1. Germline values: CDR1 SNHLY, CDR2 FYNNEI. V shed 8 bases and J 4 bases; nucleotides not matched to a gene: 10. This CDR3 has 14 amino acids. In nucleotides, the CDR3 is TGTGCCAGCGGCCCGGTACAGGGGAGCTATGGCTACACCTTC. This gives the protein CASGPVQGSYGYTF.